The entry that follows covers one T cell receptor (beta chain) sequence. This clonotype appeared a few times. There is no known antigen for this receptor. It has no much larger one-base neighbor in the sample; base qualities were not kept. The cysteine opens and the phenylalanine closes a CDR3 of 17 amino acids. Of the read, only the CDR3 DNA is kept; its 51 bases are in frame from base 1. Taken from the germline V gene, the CDR1 and CDR2 loops are SGHTA and FQGNSA. The germline V and J ends show losses of 2 bases and 0 bases respectively, and no gene match explains 7 bases of the junction. The sample is drawn from a study of CD8 T cells in ankylosing spondylitis (dated by TCRdb to the late 2010s). The study in broad terms: T cell receptor beta repertoires were profiled in healthy donors and ankylosing spondylitis patients so that disease-linked TCR variants could be found. The full study cohort was made up of 25 ankylosing spondylitis patients and more than 90 healthy donors. Peripheral blood was sampled, and synovial fluid was also collected from ankylosing spondylitis patients. Paper-wide results and their limitations: Some motif variants had previously been reported in the synovial fluid and blood of reactive arthritis patients, which suggests shared mechanisms of disease initiation. In peripheral blood, the disease-linked clones were found at relatively low frequencies and had a CD8+ phenotype. A TCR beta motif made up of seven or eight highly homologous amino acid variants appeared to be characteristic of blood from ankylosing spondylitis patients. The disease-linked clones were reported to be significantly enriched in matched synovial fluid samples from ankylosing spondylitis patients.

The sequencer was an Illumina HiSeq 2500. TCR beta libraries were prepared by quantitative 5'-RACE with molecular barcodes. On the authors' methods: To identify disease-linked TCR variants, a new computational method was used, one built on a probabilistic model of VDJ rearrangement. TCRdb redid the processing of the public reads, applying fastp at Q25 and MiXCR, and retained in-frame beta chains. Each CDR3 protein appears once, grouped with its most common genes and DNA. These V and J calls derive from TCRdb rather than the authors' analysis. The sample profile shows around 220,000 distinct CDR3 sequences; around 19% of them were found once. The ten largest clones add up to about 44% of the sample.

The receptor was isolated from a male donor with ankylosing spondylitis. The V and J genes are TRBV7-2 and TRBJ2-1; 7 central nucleotides agree with TRBD2. The sample comprised blood, either unsorted or a sorted T cell fraction (not recorded which). The DNA sequence follows: TGTGCCAGCAGCTTATTCCTAGCGGATAGCTCCTACAATGAGCAGTTCTTC. Its protein is CASSLFLADSSYNEQFF.